This record covers a single TCR beta chain. Unmatched junction bases numbered 4, after V lost 6 bases and J lost 10 bases. The CDR3 is made up of 14 amino acids. Germline V lookup: CDR1 SNHLY, CDR2 FYNNEI. This entry belongs to a study of control samples from healthy donors and cancer patients. Sequencing was performed with immunoSEQ multiplex PCR; in TCRdb, only in-frame clones are kept and a portion is missing. The table lists some 130,000 clones, around 90% of them singletons. The genes are TRBV2 and TRBJ1-6, with 12 bases lining up with TRBD1. The sequence came from a man in his late teens or twenties in good health. Sequencing used blood. CDR3 sequence reads: CASSGDRGRSPLHF. The CDR3 bases are TGTGCCAGCAGCGGGGACAGGGGGCGGTCACCCCTCCACTTT.